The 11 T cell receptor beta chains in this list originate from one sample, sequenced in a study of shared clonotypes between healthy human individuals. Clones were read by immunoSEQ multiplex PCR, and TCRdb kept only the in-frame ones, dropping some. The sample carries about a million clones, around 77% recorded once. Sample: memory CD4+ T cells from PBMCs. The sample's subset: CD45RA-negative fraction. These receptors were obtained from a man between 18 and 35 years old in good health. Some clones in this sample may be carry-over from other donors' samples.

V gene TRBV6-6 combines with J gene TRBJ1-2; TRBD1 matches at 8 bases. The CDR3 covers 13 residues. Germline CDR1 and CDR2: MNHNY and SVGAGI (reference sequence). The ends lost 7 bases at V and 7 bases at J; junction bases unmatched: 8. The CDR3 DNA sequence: TGTGCCAGCATCCCGCAGGGGGCGGGTGGCTACACCTTC. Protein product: CASIPQGAGGYTF.

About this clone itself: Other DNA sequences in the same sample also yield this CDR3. The CDR3 DNA sequence: TGTGCCATCAGACAGGGGTTGAACACTGAAGCTTTCTTT. Its translation is CAIRQGLNTEAFF. The chain joins TRBV10-3 to TRBJ1-1, with TRBD1 matching 7 bases. CDR3 size: 13 residues. With 6 bases clipped from V and 0 bases from J, the junction kept 1 base outside the gene matches. CDR1 ENHRY and CDR2 SYGVKD come from the germline V gene.

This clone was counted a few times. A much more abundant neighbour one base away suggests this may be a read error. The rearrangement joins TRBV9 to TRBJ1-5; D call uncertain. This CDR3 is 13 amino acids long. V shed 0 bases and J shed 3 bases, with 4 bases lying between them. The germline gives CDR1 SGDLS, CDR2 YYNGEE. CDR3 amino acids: CASSVDINQPQHF. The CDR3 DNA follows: TGTGCCAGCAGCGTAGACATCAATCAGCCCCAGCATTTT.

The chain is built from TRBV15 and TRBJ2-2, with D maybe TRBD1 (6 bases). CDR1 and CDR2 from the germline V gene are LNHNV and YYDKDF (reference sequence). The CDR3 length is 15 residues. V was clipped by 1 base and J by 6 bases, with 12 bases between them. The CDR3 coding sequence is TGTGCCACCAGCAGAGGTAGACCAGGGGCCGGGGAGCTGTTTTTT. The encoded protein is CATSRGRPGAGELFF. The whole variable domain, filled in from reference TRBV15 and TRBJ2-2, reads DAMVIQNPRYQVTQFGKPVTLSCSQTLNHNVMYWYQQKSSQAPKLLFHYYDKDFNNEADTPDNFQSRRPNTSFCFLDIRSPGLGDTAMYLCATSRGRPGAGELFFGEGSRLTVL.

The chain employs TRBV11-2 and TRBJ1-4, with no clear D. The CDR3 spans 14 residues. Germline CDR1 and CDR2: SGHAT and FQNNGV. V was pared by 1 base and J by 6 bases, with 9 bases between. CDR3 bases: TGTGCCAGCAGCTTAGTGGGTCGCTATGAAAAACTGTTTTTT. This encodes CASSLVGRYEKLFF. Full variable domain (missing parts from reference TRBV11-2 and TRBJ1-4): EAGVAQSPRYKIIEKRQSVAFWCNPISGHATLYWYQQILGQGPKLLIQFQNNGVVDDSQLPKDRFSAERLKGVDSTLKIQPAKLEDSAVYLCASSLVGRYEKLFFGSGTQLSVL.

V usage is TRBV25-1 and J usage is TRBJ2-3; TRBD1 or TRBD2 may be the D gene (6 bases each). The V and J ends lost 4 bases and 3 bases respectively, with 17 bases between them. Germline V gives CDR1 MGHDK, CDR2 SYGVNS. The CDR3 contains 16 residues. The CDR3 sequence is CASSAMGGRGTDTQYF. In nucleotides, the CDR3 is TGTGCCAGCAGTGCCATGGGGGGCCGGGGTACAGATACGCAGTATTTT. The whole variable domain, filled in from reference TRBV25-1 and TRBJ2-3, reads EADIYQTPRYLVIGTGKKITLECSQTMGHDKMYWYQQDPGMELHLIHYSYGVNSTEKGDLSSESTVSRIRTEHFPLTLESARPSHTSQYLCASSAMGGRGTDTQYFGPGTRLTVL.

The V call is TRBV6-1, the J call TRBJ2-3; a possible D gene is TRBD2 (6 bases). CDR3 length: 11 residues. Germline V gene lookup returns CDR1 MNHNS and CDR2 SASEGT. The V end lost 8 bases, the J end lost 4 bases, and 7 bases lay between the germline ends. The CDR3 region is CASRGADTQYF. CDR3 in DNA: TGTGCCAGCCGCGGGGCAGATACGCAGTATTTT.

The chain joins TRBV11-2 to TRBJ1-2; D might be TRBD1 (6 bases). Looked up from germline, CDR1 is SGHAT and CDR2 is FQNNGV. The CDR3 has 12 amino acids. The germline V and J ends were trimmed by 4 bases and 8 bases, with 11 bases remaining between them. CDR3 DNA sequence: TGTGCCAGCAGCTCTTTGGGGGGCGGCTACACCTTC. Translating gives CASSSLGGGYTF.

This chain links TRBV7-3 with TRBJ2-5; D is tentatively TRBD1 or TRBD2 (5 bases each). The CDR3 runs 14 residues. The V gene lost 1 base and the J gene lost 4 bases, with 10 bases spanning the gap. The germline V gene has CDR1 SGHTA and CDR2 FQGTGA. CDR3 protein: CASSLNPGTETQYF. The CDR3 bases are TGTGCCAGCAGCTTAAATCCAGGGACAGAGACCCAGTACTTC.

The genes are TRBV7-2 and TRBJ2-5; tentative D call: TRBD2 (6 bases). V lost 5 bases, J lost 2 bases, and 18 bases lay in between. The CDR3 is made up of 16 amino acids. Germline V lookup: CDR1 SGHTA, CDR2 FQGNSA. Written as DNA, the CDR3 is TGTGCCAGCAGCCAGGCCCGGGCGGGGCCTCAAGAGACCCAGTACTTC. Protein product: CASSQARAGPQETQYF.

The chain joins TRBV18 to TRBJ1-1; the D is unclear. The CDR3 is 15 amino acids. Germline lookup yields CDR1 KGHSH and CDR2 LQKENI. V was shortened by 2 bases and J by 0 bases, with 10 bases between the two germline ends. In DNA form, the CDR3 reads TGTGCCAGCTCACCAGGCTTGACGGTGAACACTGAAGCTTTCTTT. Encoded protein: CASSPGLTVNTEAFF.